This T cell receptor beta chain appears in the sequencing data of a study of T cell responses to AZD1222 COVID-19 vaccine. As for the study in general: It was second doses at about 4 or about 12 weeks that were pooled. Broader study findings: Regions 160-218 and 743-854 dominated among vaccine-associated CD4 TCRs spanning spike. Among the donors, most were white British and more were female, and clonal diversity was possibly underestimated.

Libraries were prepared by immunoSEQ multiplex PCR; TCRdb keeps only in-frame clonotypes and omits some of them. The sample yields 68,000 or so clones, almost 90% seen once. With respect to this clone: Its antigen is unknown.

V was pared by 3 bases and J by 7 bases, with 9 bases of the junction left unmatched. The CDR3 spans 14 residues. Germline V gene sequence: CDR1 LNHDA, CDR2 SQIVND (reference sequence). Here the sequenced sample was peripheral blood, taken on day 0 of AZD1222 vaccination. The clonotype was recovered from an adult in good health. The chain links TRBV19 to TRBJ2-7, with 7 bases lining up with TRBD2. CDR3 residues: CASSIIAGVQEQYF. CDR3 nucleotides: TGTGCCAGTAGTATTATTGCGGGAGTACAGGAGCAGTACTTC.